The TCR beta chain under discussion was sequenced for a study of CD8 T cells in Susac syndrome. Germline V gene data show CDR1 as SQVTM and CDR2 as ANQGSEA. V lost 6 bases, J lost 5 bases, and 8 bases stayed unmatched. CDR3 length: 13 residues. A quantity of about 0.45 to 1 ug RNA underwent reverse transcription using random hexamers. Amplification of TCR beta CDR3 by immunoSEQ multiplex PCR spanned 54 Vbeta and 13 Jbeta. TCRdb recomputed calls from the immunoSEQ multiplex PCR reads with MiXCR, one row per CDR3 protein. The data contain 150,000 to 180,000 distinct CDR3 sequences, about 94% of them singletons. The CD8+ and CD4+ T cells were isolated magnetically using a negative isolation approach, whereas the TEMRA cells were enriched by FACS. General study points: As the study acknowledged, the number of individuals in its TCR sequencing and HLA analysis was relatively small.

Comments on this clonotype: Antigen specificity is unknown.

Material for sequencing was CD8+ T cells from PBMCs. This TCR came from a human donor with multiple sclerosis. The V call is TRBV29-1, the J call TRBJ2-7, with 9 bases lining up with TRBD1. CDR3 sequence (DNA): TGCAGCGTCCAAAGGGGACAGGGCCACGAGCAGTACTTC. It is translated as CSVQRGQGHEQYF.